This T cell receptor (beta chain) was sequenced for a study of control samples from healthy donors and cancer patients. Sequenced by immunoSEQ multiplex PCR; TCRdb stores in-frame clones only, minus some. The data hold more than 110,000 clones, with around nine tenths observed a single time. Germline CDR1 is GTSNPN and CDR2 is SVGIG (reference sequence). Trimming shortened V by 2 bases and J by 2 bases, and 10 bases separated the two germline ends. CDR3 size: 13 residues. The sequence was collected from a woman between 25 and 40 years old in good health. The chain recombines TRBV30 with TRBJ2-7, with D maybe TRBD2 (6 bases). The sample comprised blood. CDR3 in DNA: TGTGCCTGGAGTTGGGACTTACCCTACGAGCAGTACTTC. Amino acids: CAWSWDLPYEQYF.